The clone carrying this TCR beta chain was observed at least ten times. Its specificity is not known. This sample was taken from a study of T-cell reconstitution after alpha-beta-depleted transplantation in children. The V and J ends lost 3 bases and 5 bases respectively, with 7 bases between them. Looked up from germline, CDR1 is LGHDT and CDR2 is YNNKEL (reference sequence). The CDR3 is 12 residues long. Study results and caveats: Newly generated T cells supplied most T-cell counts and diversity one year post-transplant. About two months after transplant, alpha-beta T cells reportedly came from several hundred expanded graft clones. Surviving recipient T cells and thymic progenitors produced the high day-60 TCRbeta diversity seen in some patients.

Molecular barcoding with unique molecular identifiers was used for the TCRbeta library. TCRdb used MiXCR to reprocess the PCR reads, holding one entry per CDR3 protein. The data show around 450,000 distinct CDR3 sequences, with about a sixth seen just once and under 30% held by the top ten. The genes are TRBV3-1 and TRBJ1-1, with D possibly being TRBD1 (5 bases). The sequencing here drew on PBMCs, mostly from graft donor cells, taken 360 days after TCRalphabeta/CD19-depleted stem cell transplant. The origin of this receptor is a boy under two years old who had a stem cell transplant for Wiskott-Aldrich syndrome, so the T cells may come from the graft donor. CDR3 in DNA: TGTGCCAGCAGCCAGGGGGGGACTGAAGCTTTCTTT. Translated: CASSQGGTEAFF.